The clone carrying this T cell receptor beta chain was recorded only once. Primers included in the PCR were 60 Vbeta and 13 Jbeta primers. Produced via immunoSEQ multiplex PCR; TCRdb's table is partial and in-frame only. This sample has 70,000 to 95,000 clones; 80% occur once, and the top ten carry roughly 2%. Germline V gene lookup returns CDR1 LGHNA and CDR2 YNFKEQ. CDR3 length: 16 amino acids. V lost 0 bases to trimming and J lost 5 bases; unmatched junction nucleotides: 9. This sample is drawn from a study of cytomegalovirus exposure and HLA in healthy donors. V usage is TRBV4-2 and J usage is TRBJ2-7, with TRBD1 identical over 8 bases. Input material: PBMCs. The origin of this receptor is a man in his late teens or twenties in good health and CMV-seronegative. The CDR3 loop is CASSQDGQGARNEQYF. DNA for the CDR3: TGTGCCAGCAGCCAAGATGGGCAGGGGGCGCGTAACGAGCAGTACTTC.